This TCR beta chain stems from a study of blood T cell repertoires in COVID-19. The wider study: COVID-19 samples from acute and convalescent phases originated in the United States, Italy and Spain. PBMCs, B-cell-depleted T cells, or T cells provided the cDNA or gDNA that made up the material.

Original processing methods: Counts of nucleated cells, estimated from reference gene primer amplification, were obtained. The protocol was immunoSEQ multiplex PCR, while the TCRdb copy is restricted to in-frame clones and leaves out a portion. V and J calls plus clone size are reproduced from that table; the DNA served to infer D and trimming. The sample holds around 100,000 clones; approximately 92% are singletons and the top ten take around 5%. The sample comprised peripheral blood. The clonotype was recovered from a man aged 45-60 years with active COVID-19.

The CDR3, as DNA: TGTGCCAGCAGCGGGACTAGCGGGAGCCACAATGAGCAGTTCTTC. Its protein product is CASSGTSGSHNEQFF. The chain couples TRBV2 to TRBJ2-1; 14 nucleotides agree with TRBD2. The CDR3 has 15 residues. Germline V gives CDR1 SNHLY, CDR2 FYNNEI. Trimming removed 6 bases from V and 5 bases from J; junction bases left unmatched: 3.